This entry is about one T cell receptor (beta chain). Antigen specificity is unknown. The data belong to a study of T cells in Graves' hyperthyroidism and ophthalmopathy. General observations from the study: Blood held most thyroid clonotypes expanded above 0.001 frequency.

Amplification of TCR beta CDR3 regions was performed using RNA transcripts as template. TCR CDR3 underwent first-round RT-PCR with the HTBI primer set. TCRdb reprocessed the multiplex PCR reads with MiXCR, giving one entry per CDR3 protein. The sample consists of under 650,000 distinct CDR3 sequences, roughly 16% of them appearing once. The length of the CDR3 is 16 residues. Germline assignment: CDR1 KGHSH and CDR2 LQKENI. Unmatched junction bases numbered 7, after V lost 2 bases and J lost 4 bases. Input material: blood. The sequence was collected from a woman aged 25 to 45 with Graves' hyperthyroidism. V usage is TRBV18 and J usage is TRBJ2-7, with TRBD1 matching 11 bases. The CDR3 reads CASSPSGQGVDYEQYF. The CDR3 DNA follows: TGTGCCAGCTCACCATCGGGACAGGGGGTCGATTACGAGCAGTACTTC.